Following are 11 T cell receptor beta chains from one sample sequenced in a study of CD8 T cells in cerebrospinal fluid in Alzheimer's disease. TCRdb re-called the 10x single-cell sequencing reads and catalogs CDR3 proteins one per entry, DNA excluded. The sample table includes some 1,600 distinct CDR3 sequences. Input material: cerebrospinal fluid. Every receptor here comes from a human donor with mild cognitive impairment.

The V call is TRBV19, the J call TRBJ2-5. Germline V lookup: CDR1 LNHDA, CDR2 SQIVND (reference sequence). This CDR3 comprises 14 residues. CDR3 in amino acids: CASSPARLASTQYF.

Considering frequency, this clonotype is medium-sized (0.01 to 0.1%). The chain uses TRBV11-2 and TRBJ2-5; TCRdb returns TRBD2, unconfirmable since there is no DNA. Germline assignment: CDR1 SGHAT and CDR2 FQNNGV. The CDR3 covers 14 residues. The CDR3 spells CASSPSGTKETQYF.

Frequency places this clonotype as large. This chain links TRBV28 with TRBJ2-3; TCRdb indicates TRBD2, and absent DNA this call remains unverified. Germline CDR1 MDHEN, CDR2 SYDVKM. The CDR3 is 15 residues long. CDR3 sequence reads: CASSSATRSTDTQYF.

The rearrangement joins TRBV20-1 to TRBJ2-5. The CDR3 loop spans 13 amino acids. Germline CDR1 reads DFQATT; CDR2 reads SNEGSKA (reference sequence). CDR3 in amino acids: CSARQVNQETQYF.

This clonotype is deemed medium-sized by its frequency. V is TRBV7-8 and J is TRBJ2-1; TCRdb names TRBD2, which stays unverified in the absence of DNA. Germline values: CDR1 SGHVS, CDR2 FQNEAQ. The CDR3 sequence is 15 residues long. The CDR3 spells CASSLPSGTYNEQFF.

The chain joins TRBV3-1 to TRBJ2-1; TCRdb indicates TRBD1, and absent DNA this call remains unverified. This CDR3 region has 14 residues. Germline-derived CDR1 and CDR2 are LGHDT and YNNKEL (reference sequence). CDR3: CASSDRSGYNEQFF.

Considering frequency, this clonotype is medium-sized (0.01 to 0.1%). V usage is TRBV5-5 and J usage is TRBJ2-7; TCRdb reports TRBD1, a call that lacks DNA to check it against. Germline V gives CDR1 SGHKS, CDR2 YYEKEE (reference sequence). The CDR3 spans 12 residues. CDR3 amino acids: CASSLGTAEQYF.

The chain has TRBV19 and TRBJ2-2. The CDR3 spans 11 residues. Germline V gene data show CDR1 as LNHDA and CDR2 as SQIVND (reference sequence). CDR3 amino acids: CASNWGGELFF.

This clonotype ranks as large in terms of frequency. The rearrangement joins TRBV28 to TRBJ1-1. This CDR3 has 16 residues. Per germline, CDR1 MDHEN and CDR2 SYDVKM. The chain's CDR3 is CASSGHLGRANTEAFF.

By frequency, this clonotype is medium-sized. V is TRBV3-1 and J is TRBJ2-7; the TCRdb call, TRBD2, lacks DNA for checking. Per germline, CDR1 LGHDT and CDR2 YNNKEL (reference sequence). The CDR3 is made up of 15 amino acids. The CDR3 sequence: CASSPGLVGPYEQYF.

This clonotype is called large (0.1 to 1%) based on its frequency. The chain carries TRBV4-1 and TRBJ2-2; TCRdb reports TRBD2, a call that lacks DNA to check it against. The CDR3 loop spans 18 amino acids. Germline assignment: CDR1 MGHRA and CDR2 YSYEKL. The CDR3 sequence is CASSQDLGLAGVSGELFF.